The 18 T cell receptor beta chains in this list originate from one sample, sequenced in a study of cytomegalovirus exposure and HLA in healthy donors. The PCR had 60 Vbeta and 13 Jbeta primers. TCRdb keeps only in-frame clones here, not all; method: immunoSEQ multiplex PCR. Here the sample spans around 120,000 clones, about four fifths being singletons. Sequenced input: PBMCs. Receptor source: a man between 18 and 35 years old in good health and CMV-seronegative.

The sample holds a few counts of this clone. V usage is TRBV7-9 and J usage is TRBJ2-7; D remains unclear. Trimming removed 2 bases from V and 6 bases from J, with 14 bases in between. This CDR3 is built from 14 residues. Germline V gene sequence: CDR1 SEHNR, CDR2 FQNEAQ (reference sequence). CDR3: CASSLPPFTGEQYF. The CDR3, as DNA: TGTGCCAGCAGCTTACCGCCATTTACGGGCGAGCAGTACTTC.

The chain recombines TRBV5-4 with TRBJ1-1; D is undetermined. From germline, CDR1 is SGHNT and CDR2 YYREEE (reference sequence). The CDR3 covers 14 residues. V was clipped by 1 base and J by 5 bases, with 12 bases between them. The CDR3 here is CASSLHSFGTEAFF. The DNA for the CDR3 is TGTGCCAGCAGCTTGCATAGCTTCGGAACTGAAGCTTTCTTT.

The gene calls are TRBV11-2 and TRBJ2-2, with 9 bases fitting TRBD1. The CDR3 consists of 15 residues. In germline, CDR1 is SGHAT, CDR2 FQNNGV. The ends lost 4 bases at V and 4 bases at J; junction bases unmatched: 4. CDR3 DNA: TGTGCCAGCAGCTCCTACAGGGGGCGCACCGGGGAGCTGTTTTTT. Its translation: CASSSYRGRTGELFF.

This sequence joins TRBV7-2 and TRBJ1-2, with D perhaps TRBD1 (5 bases). V lost 1 base, J lost 8 bases, and 11 bases lay in between. The CDR3 covers 13 residues. Germline-derived CDR1 and CDR2 are SGHTA and FQGNSA. CDR3 sequence: CASSLGGLTGYTF. The CDR3 nucleotides read TGTGCCAGCAGCTTAGGGGGCCTGACGGGCTACACCTTC. Supplemented by reference TRBV7-2 and TRBJ1-2, the full variable domain reads GAGVSQSPSNKVTEKGKDVELRCDPISGHTALYWYRQSLGQGLEFLIYFQGNSAPDKSGLPSDRFSAERTGGSVSTLTIQRTQQEDSAVYLCASSLGGLTGYTFGSGTRLTVV.

The sample holds one count of this clone. The chain has TRBV2 and TRBJ2-7; tentative D call: TRBD1 (6 bases). The CDR3 totals 14 residues. Between the trimmed V and J ends, which lost 4 bases and 2 bases, there was a span of 12 bases. In germline, CDR1 is SNHLY, CDR2 FYNNEI. The CDR3 bases are TGTGCCAGCAGTGTGATACCAGGGGCCTACGAGCAGTACTTC. Translating it yields CASSVIPGAYEQYF.

This clone appeared a few times. V usage is TRBV9 and J usage is TRBJ1-4; 11 positions match TRBD1. The CDR3 consists of 14 residues. The J segment lost 12 bases and the V segment lost 3 bases, leaving 7 bases of the junction unmatched. Germline V gene data show CDR1 as SGDLS and CDR2 as YYNGEE. The CDR3 DNA follows: TGTGCCAGCAGCGGAAGGACAGGGGGCGAGGAACTGTTTTTT. Translating it yields CASSGRTGGEELFF.

The chain employs TRBV11-2 and TRBJ1-2; 9 bases agree with TRBD1. From germline, CDR1 is SGHAT and CDR2 FQNNGV. The length of the CDR3 is 14 residues. Trimming at V came to 5 bases and at J to 7 bases, leaving 8 bases not matched to a gene. CDR3 region: CASSPGQGRGGYTF. CDR3 sequence (DNA): TGTGCCAGCAGCCCGGGACAGGGTCGAGGTGGCTACACCTTC.

The rearrangement uses TRBV4-1 and TRBJ2-5, with TRBD1 identical over 8 bases. The CDR3 has 15 amino acids. Germline trimming cut 1 base from V and 4 bases from J; bases unmatched to any gene: 5. CDR1 and CDR2 from the germline V gene are MGHRA and YSYEKL. This CDR3 is CASSQGQGAAETQYF. CDR3 coding DNA: TGCGCCAGCAGCCAAGGGCAGGGGGCCGCAGAGACCCAGTACTTC.

The chain has TRBV6-5 and TRBJ2-7; tentative D call: TRBD2 (6 bases). V shed 10 bases and J shed 7 bases, with 23 bases lying between them. Germline CDR1 is MNHEY and CDR2 is SVGAGI. The CDR3 is 14 amino acids. The CDR3 coding sequence is TGTGCCACCTGGTCCGGGAGCTTGTATGATGAGCAGTACTTC. It is translated as CATWSGSLYDEQYF.

There are a few counts of this clone. The V gene is TRBV25-1, the J gene TRBJ2-7; 11 bases are shared with TRBD1. J was trimmed by 3 bases and V by 3 bases; bases with no gene match: 1. Germline-derived CDR1 and CDR2 are MGHDK and SYGVNS. This CDR3 has 14 amino acids. As DNA, the CDR3 is TGTGCCAGCAGTGATGGGACAGGGGGCTACGAGCAGTACTTC. Amino acids: CASSDGTGGYEQYF.

The chain is built from TRBV27 and TRBJ2-3, with 9 bases aligning to TRBD1. The CDR3 is 15 amino acids. Germline-derived CDR1 and CDR2 are MNHEY and SMNVEV (reference sequence). After removal of 2 bases from V and 7 bases from J, the junction contained 7 bases not matched to a gene. The chain's CDR3 is CASSLAGTGLNTQYF. For the CDR3, the DNA is TGTGCCAGCAGTTTAGCCGGGACAGGGTTGAATACGCAGTATTTT.

The V call is TRBV2, the J call TRBJ1-6; D might be TRBD1 (5 bases). The CDR3 length is 15 residues. Per the germline V gene, CDR1 is SNHLY and CDR2 is FYNNEI. V lost 6 bases and J lost 7, with 16 bases in between. CDR3 loop: CASRAPRVGNSPLHF. In nucleotides, the CDR3 is TGTGCCAGCAGAGCCCCCAGGGTTGGCAATTCACCCCTCCACTTT.

The chain has TRBV29-1 and TRBJ1-2; D not certain. V dropped 7 bases and J dropped 2 bases, with 8 bases sitting between them. This CDR3 is built from 11 residues. CDR1 and CDR2 from the germline V gene are SQVTM and ANQGSEA. The CDR3 sequence is CSAVGNYGYTF. CDR3 DNA: TGCAGCGCTGTGGGCAACTATGGCTACACCTTC.

The genes are TRBV5-1 and TRBJ1-2; D is unresolved. The CDR3 is made up of 14 amino acids. The V end was cut by 0 bases, the J end by 4 bases, with 10 bases between. Looked up from germline, CDR1 is SGHRS and CDR2 is YFSETQ. The CDR3 coding sequence is TGCGCCAGCAGCTTGGAGTCGGAGGGCTATGGCTACACCTTC. Amino acid sequence: CASSLESEGYGYTF.

V usage is TRBV7-2 and J usage is TRBJ2-5; TRBD2 aligns across 7 bases. Germline CDR1 is SGHTA and CDR2 is FQGNSA. The CDR3 consists of 15 residues. Unmatched junction bases numbered 7, after V lost 1 base and J lost 5 bases. CDR3 region: CASSLVGGGGETQYF. CDR3 sequence (DNA): TGTGCCAGCAGCTTAGTCGGCGGGGGAGGGGAGACCCAGTACTTC.

This sequence joins TRBV2 and TRBJ2-7; D not certain. V lost 4 bases and J lost 0, with 7 bases in between. The CDR3 is 13 amino acids. Per germline, CDR1 SNHLY and CDR2 FYNNEI. As DNA, the CDR3 is TGTGCCAGCAGTGTCGCTACCTCCTACGAGCAGTACTTC. It yields the protein CASSVATSYEQYF. The variable domain in full, with the rest retrieved from reference TRBV2 and TRBJ2-7, is EPEVTQTPSHQVTQMGQEVILRCVPISNHLYFYWYRQILGQKVEFLVSFYNNEISEKSEIFDDQFSVERPDGSNFTLKIRSTKLEDSAMYFCASSVATSYEQYFGPGTRLTVT.

The CDR3 DNA is TGTGCCAGCAGTCGGGGTAATGAGCCCCCCTACGAGCAGTACTTC. It yields the protein CASSRGNEPPYEQYF. V gene TRBV27 combines with J gene TRBJ2-7; D possibly corresponds to TRBD2 (5 bases). Trimming removed 5 bases at V and 2 bases at J, with 16 bases between. The CDR3 has 15 residues. The germline gives CDR1 MNHEY, CDR2 SMNVEV (reference sequence).

This clone was seen a few times. The chain is built from TRBV6-6 and TRBJ1-1; TRBD1 agrees at 7 bases. CDR1 is MNHNY and CDR2 is SVGAGI in the germline V gene (reference sequence). V gave up 7 bases and J gave up 5 bases; unmatched junction bases: 4. The CDR3 has 12 amino acids. CDR3 DNA: TGTGCCAGCACAGGGGGTGGAACTGAAGCTTTCTTT. Its protein is CASTGGGTEAFF.